This T cell receptor beta chain derives from a study of blood T cell repertoires in COVID-19. Authors' processing steps: Estimated nucleated cell counts came from reference gene primer amplification. Sequencing was performed with immunoSEQ multiplex PCR; in TCRdb, only in-frame clones are kept and a portion is missing. V and J calls and clone size are copied from that table; D and trimming were computed from the DNA. The sample yields over 85,000 clones, around 88% seen once. The CDR3 has 16 residues. The V end was cut by 0 bases, the J end by 0 bases, with 12 bases between. The V gene's germline CDR1 is LGHDT and CDR2 YNNKEL (reference sequence).

The chain has TRBV3-1 (or the pseudogene TRBV3-2) and TRBJ2-7; D unclear. The TCR originated in a woman older than 75 with acute or convalescent COVID-19. The sample was peripheral blood. CDR3 sequence (DNA): TGTGCCAGCAGCCAAGATCGTCTGAGAAGCTCCTACGAGCAGTACTTC. Its protein product is CASSQDRLRSSYEQYF.